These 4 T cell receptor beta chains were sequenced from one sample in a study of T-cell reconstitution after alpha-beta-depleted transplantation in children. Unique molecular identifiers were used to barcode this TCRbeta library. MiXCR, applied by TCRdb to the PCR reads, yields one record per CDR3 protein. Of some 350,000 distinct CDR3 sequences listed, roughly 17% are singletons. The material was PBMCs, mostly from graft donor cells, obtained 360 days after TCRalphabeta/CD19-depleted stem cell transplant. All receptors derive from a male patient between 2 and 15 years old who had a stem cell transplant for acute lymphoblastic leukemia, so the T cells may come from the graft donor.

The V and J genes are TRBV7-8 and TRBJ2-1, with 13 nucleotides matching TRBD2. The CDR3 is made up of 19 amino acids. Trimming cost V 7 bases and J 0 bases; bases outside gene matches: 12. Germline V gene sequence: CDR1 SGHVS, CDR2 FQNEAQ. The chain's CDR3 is CASNRRTSGRKISYNEQFF. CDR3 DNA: TGTGCCAGCAACCGGAGGACTAGCGGGAGAAAAATCTCCTACAATGAGCAGTTCTTC.

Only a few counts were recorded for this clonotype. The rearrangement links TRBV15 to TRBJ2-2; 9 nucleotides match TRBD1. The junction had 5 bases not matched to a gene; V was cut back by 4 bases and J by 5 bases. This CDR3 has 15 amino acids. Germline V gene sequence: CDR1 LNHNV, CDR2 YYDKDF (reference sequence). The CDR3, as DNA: TGTGCCACCAGCATACAGGGGGCAGGGACCGGGGAGCTGTTTTTT. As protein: CATSIQGAGTGELFF.

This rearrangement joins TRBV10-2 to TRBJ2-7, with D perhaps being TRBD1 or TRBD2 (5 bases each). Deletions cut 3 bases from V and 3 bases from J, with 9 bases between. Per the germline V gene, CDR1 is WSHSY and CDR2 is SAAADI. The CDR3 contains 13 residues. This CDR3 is CASSDGGYYEQYF. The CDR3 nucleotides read TGCGCCAGCAGTGATGGGGGTTACTACGAGCAGTACTTC.

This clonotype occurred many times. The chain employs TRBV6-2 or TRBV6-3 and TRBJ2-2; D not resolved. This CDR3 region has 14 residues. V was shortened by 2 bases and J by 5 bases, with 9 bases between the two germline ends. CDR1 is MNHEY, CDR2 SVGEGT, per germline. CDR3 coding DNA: TGTGCCAGCAGTTACGTAGAGCTGACCGGGGAGCTGTTTTTT. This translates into CASSYVELTGELFF.